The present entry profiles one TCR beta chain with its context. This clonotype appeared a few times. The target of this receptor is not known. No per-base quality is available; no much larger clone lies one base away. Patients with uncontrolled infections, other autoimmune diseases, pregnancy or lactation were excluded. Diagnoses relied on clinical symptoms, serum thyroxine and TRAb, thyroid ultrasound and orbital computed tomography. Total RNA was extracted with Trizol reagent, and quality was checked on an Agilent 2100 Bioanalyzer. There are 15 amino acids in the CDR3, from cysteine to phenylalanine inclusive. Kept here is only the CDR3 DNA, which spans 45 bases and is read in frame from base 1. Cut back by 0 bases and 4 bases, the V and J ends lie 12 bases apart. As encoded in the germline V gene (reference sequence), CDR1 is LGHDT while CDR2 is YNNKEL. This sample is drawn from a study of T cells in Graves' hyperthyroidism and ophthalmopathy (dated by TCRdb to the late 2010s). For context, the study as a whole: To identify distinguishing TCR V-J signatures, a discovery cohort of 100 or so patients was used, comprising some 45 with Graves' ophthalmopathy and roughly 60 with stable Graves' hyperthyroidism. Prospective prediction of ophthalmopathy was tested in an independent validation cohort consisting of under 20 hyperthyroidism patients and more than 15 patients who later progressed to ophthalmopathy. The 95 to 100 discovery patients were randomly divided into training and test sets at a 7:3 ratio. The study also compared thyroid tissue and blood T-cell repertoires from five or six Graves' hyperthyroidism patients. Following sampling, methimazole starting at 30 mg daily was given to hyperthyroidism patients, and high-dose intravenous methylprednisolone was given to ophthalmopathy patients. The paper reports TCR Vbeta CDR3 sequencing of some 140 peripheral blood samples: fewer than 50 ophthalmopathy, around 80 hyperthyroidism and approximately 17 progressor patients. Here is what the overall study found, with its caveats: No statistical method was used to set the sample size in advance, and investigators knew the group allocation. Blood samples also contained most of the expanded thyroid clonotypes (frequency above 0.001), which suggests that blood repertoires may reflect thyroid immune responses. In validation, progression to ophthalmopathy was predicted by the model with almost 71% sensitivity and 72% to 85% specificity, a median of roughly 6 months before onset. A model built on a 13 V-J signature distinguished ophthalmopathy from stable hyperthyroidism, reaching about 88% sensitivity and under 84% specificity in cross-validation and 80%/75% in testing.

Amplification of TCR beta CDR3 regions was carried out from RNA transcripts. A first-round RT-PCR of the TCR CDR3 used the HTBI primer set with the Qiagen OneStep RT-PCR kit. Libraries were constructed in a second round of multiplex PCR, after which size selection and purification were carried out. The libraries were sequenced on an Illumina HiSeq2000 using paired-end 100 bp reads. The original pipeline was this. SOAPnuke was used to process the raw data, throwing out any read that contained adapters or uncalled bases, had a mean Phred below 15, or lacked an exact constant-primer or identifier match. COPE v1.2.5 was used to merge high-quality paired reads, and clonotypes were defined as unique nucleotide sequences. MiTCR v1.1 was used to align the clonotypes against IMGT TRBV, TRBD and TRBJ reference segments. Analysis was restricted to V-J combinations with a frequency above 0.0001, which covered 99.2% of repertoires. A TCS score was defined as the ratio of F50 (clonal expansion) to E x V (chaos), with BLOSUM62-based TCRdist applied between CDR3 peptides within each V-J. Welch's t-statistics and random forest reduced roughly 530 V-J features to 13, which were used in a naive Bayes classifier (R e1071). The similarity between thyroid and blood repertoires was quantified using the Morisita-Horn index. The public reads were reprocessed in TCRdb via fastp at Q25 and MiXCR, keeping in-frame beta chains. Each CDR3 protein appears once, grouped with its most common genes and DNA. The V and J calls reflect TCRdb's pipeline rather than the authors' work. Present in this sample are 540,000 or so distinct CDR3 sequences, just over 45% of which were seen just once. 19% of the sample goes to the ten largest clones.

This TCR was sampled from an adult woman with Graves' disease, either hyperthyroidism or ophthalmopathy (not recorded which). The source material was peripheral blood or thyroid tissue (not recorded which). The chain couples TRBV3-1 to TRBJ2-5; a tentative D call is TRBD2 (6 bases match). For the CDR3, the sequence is CASSQDLEGRETQYF. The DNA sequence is TGTGCCAGCAGCCAAGATCTGGAGGGCAGAGAGACCCAGTACTTC.